A selection of T cell receptor beta chains follows, all from one sample in a study of blood T cell repertoires in COVID-19. Sequencing was performed with immunoSEQ multiplex PCR; in TCRdb, only in-frame clones are kept and a portion is missing. The sample holds about 250,000 clones, around 83% seen once. The sequenced material came from peripheral blood. The receptors here all came from a middle-aged man with active or convalescent COVID-19. The CDR3 runs from the conserved cysteine through the conserved F or W. The D gene is left open where the match is weak. Clone size is not always given. Where it is, it says once, few, many or a class for expanded clones.

J gene | D gene | clone size | V gene | CDR3 length | CDR3 DNA | CDR3 protein
TRBJ2-1 | NA | NA | TRBV4-3 | 15 | TGCGCCAGCAGCCAAGATGGTGTGTGGCCCAATGAGCAGTTCTTC | CASSQDGVWPNEQFF
TRBJ2-7 | TRBD2 | NA | TRBV5-4 | 16 | TGTGCCAGCAGCCGGGGAGGGTGGCGGGCCTCCTACGAGCAGTACTTC | CASSRGGWRASYEQYF
TRBJ1-2 | NA | NA | TRBV18 | 13 | TGTGCCAGCTCACCCGCGGAGGCATGGGGCTACACCTTC | CASSPAEAWGYTF
TRBJ2-7 | TRBD2 | NA | TRBV13 | 15 | TGTGCCAGCAGCCTAGTTTCTAGCGGTTACTACGAGCAGTACTTC | CASSLVSSGYYEQYF
TRBJ2-7 | NA | NA | TRBV11-2 | 13 | TGTGCCAGCACCTTCGCGGGAATCTACGAGCAGTACTTC | CASTFAGIYEQYF
TRBJ2-5 | TRBD1 | NA | TRBV11-3 | 17 | TGTGCCAGCAGCTCCGGGACAGCCAACTCGGAGGCAGAGACCCAGTACTTC | CASSSGTANSEAETQYF
TRBJ1-2 | NA | NA | TRBV3-1/TRBV3-2 | 15 | TGTGCCAGCAGCCAAGGACGGGGAGCTAACTATGGCTACACCTTC | CASSQGRGANYGYTF
TRBJ2-2 | NA | NA | TRBV14 | 17 | TGTGCCAGCAGCCAAGATATCGTAGCCCCCGTAGCCGGGGAGCTGTTTTTT | CASSQDIVAPVAGELFF
TRBJ2-1 | TRBD1 | NA | TRBV7-9 | 15 | TGTGCCAGCAGCTTCCACCGACAGGGAGTCCATGAGCAGTTCTTC | CASSFHRQGVHEQFF
TRBJ1-1 | TRBD1 | many | TRBV10-2 | 11 | TGCGCCAGCAGGCTGACAGGGGAAGCTTTCTTT | CASRLTGEAFF
TRBJ2-2 | NA | NA | TRBV19 | 16 | TGTGCCAGTAGTATTAATCTAGCACGGAACACCGGGGAGCTGTTTTTT | CASSINLARNTGELFF
TRBJ2-2 | TRBD2 | NA | TRBV14 | 16 | TGTGCCAGCAGCCCCGGGGCTAGCGGGGTAGTACGGGAGCTGTTTTTT | CASSPGASGVVRELFF
TRBJ1-6 | TRBD1 | NA | TRBV6-6 | 13 | TGTGCCAGCAGTGGACAGGGTGGGTCACCCCTCCACTTT | CASSGQGGSPLHF
TRBJ2-1 | NA | NA | TRBV19 | 16 | TGTGCCAGTAGTATGGTGTCAGATCCCCCCTACAATGAGCAGTTCTTC | CASSMVSDPPYNEQFF
TRBJ1-2 | TRBD1 | NA | TRBV24-1 | 14 | TGTGCCACCAGTGCAAGACAGGGGAGTTTTGGCTACACCTTC | CATSARQGSFGYTF
TRBJ1-2 | NA | NA | TRBV4-2 | 15 | TGTGCCAGCAGCCAAGAACAGGGTACCTTTTATGGCTACACCTTC | CASSQEQGTFYGYTF
TRBJ1-5 | NA | NA | TRBV2 | 18 | TGTGCCAGCAGTGAAACCCACTCCGGGCGGGGGTCGGATCAGCCCCAGCATTTT | CASSETHSGRGSDQPQHF
TRBJ2-5 | TRBD2 | NA | TRBV5-1 | 16 | TGCGCCAGCAGCTTGAGTCTAGCGGGACGAGGAGAGACCCAGTACTTC | CASSLSLAGRGETQYF
TRBJ2-3 | TRBD2 | NA | TRBV11-3 | 14 | TGTGCCAGCAGCTCACGGGAGGACGTAGATACGCAGTATTTT | CASSSREDVDTQYF
TRBJ2-1 | NA | NA | TRBV24-1 | 14 | TGTGCCACCAGTGCTGGCAGGCCCTACAATGAGCAGTTCTTC | CATSAGRPYNEQFF
TRBJ2-4 | TRBD2 | once | TRBV15 | 17 | TGTGCCACCAGCACAGGACTAGCGGGAGGCAGTGGGAACATTCAGTACTTC | CATSTGLAGGSGNIQYF
TRBJ1-1 | TRBD1 | few | TRBV7-3 | 13 | TGTGCCAGCAGCCCCCAGACAGGGGTTGGCGCTTTCTTT | CASSPQTGVGAFF
TRBJ2-3 | TRBD2 | NA | TRBV2 | 15 | TGTGCCAGCAGTGAGAGCGGGGGGCGAGCATATACGCAGTATTTT | CASSESGGRAYTQYF
TRBJ2-3 | TRBD1 | many | TRBV18 | 15 | TGTGCCAGCTCACCGACAGGGGGCGAGGCAGATACGCAGTATTTT | CASSPTGGEADTQYF
TRBJ2-1 | NA | few | TRBV10-2 | 12 | TGCGCCAGCAGTGTATACTCTACTGAGCAGTTCTTC | CASSVYSTEQFF
TRBJ2-7 | TRBD1 | NA | TRBV9 | 14 | TGTGCCAGCAGCGGGGGACAGGGCCCCTACGAGCAGTACTTC | CASSGGQGPYEQYF
TRBJ2-5 | TRBD1 | once | TRBV24-1 | 15 | TGTGCCACCAGTTCATCCGGGACAGAAAAAGAGACCCAGTACTTC | CATSSSGTEKETQYF
TRBJ2-7 | NA | NA | TRBV5-6 | 13 | TGTGCCAGCAGCTTGGGTGGGGGCCACGAGCAGTACTTC | CASSLGGGHEQYF
TRBJ2-7 | NA | NA | TRBV11-2 | 14 | TGTGCCAGCAGCACCCGGGAGAGCTCCTACGAGCAGTACTTC | CASSTRESSYEQYF
TRBJ1-3 | TRBD1 | NA | TRBV18 | 14 | TGTGCCAGCTCACCACAGCAGGGGGCAGACACCATATATTTT | CASSPQQGADTIYF
TRBJ1-4 | NA | once | TRBV28 | 14 | TGTGCCAGCACCCGAGCGATGGGTAATGAAAAACTGTTTTTT | CASTRAMGNEKLFF
TRBJ2-1 | NA | NA | TRBV10-3 | 15 | TGTGCCACGACGATGGGAGAATTTACTATAAATGAGCAGTTCTTC | CATTMGEFTINEQFF
TRBJ2-2 | TRBD1 | NA | TRBV5-1 | 15 | TGCGCCAGCAGCATCCGACAGGGCGGGTCCGGGGAGCTGTTTTTT | CASSIRQGGSGELFF
TRBJ2-3 | NA | NA | TRBV6-2/TRBV6-3 | 14 | TGTGCCAGCAGTTACTCCCAAGCAATAGATACGCAGTATTTT | CASSYSQAIDTQYF
TRBJ1-2 | TRBD1 | NA | TRBV5-4 | 15 | TGTGCCAGCAGCTTGGACAGGGGTGCCATAGGGGGCTACACCTTC | CASSLDRGAIGGYTF
TRBJ2-1 | NA | once | TRBV30 | 12 | TGTGCCTGGAGGAACTTAAACGGTGAGCAGTTCTTC | CAWRNLNGEQFF
TRBJ2-2 | TRBD2 | NA | TRBV30 | 16 | TGTGCCTGGACCACCGGAGCGGGATCGAACACCGGGGAGCTGTTTTTT | CAWTTGAGSNTGELFF
TRBJ2-1 | TRBD2 | NA | TRBV14 | 19 | TGTGCCAGCAGCCAAAAGTCCTCCCGACTAGCGGGGGCCTACAATGAGCAGTTCTTC | CASSQKSSRLAGAYNEQFF
TRBJ1-4 | TRBD1 | NA | TRBV7-9 | 18 | TGTGCCAGCAGCTTAGCGGAGATCAGGGGGGCAACTAATGAAAAACTGTTTTTT | CASSLAEIRGATNEKLFF
TRBJ1-2 | NA | NA | TRBV30 | 12 | TGTGCCTGGAGTGTTGGGCAGGGGAAGTACACCTTC | CAWSVGQGKYTF
TRBJ1-1 | TRBD1 | NA | TRBV2 | 13 | TGTGCCAGCACAGATACAGGGGGCACTGAAGCTTTCTTT | CASTDTGGTEAFF
TRBJ2-5 | TRBD1 | NA | TRBV29-1 | 14 | TGCAGCGTTGATCGACAGGGGGCTGGCGAGACCCAGTACTTC | CSVDRQGAGETQYF
TRBJ2-3 | NA | NA | TRBV13 | 15 | TGTGCCAGCAGCCCCCAGTGGGGCTCTGAAGATACGCAGTATTTT | CASSPQWGSEDTQYF
TRBJ2-2 | NA | once | TRBV2 | 13 | TGTGCCAGCAGACGGGGGAACACCGGGGAGCTGTTTTTT | CASRRGNTGELFF
TRBJ2-2 | NA | NA | TRBV4-1 | 14 | TGCGCCAGCAGCCAAGATAGGGGTTCCGGGGAGCTGTTTTTT | CASSQDRGSGELFF
TRBJ1-1 | NA | NA | TRBV4-1 | 18 | TGCGCCAGCAGCCCTTTCCGGAAACTGGGGACACCGAACACTGAAGCTTTCTTT | CASSPFRKLGTPNTEAFF
TRBJ1-1 | NA | NA | TRBV4-3 | 13 | TGCGCCAGCAGCCAAGTGGGGCGGGGAGAAGCTTTCTTT | CASSQVGRGEAFF
TRBJ1-2 | TRBD1 | many | TRBV3-1/TRBV3-2 | 15 | TGTGCCAGCAGCTTACAACAGGGGTCCCAATATGGCTACACCTTC | CASSLQQGSQYGYTF
TRBJ2-5 | NA | NA | TRBV21-1 | 14 | TGTGCCAGCAGCAAAGTAGTGGGGAGGGAGACCCAGTACTTC | CASSKVVGRETQYF
TRBJ1-1 | NA | NA | TRBV5-1 | 15 | TGCGCCAGCAGCTTGCAGGGATCCATGAACACTGAAGCTTTCTTT | CASSLQGSMNTEAFF